The clone carrying this T cell receptor (beta chain) was detected many times. No antigen is known for it. Using its own MiXCR run on the RT-PCR reads, TCRdb lists one record per CDR3 protein. The table includes roughly 180,000 distinct CDR3 sequences, about 9.3% detected once. The sample is drawn from a study of response to subunit inactivated influenza vaccine. Study-level results: T cells newly recruited by each seasonal influenza vaccination are few, the authors suggested.

Germline CDR1 LGHDT, CDR2 YNNKEL (reference sequence). CDR3 length equals 13 residues. Between the trimmed V and J ends, which lost 0 bases and 8 bases, there was a span of 10 bases. Specimen: non-naive T cells sorted from PBMCs, collected on the day of vaccination. This chain connects TRBV3-1 to TRBJ1-2; D perhaps matches TRBD1 (6 bases). This TCR came from a man aged 50 to 59 who received an inactivated influenza vaccine. The CDR3 nucleotides are TGTGCCAGCAGCCAAGAAGGGACAAGAGGCTACACCTTC. Protein: CASSQEGTRGYTF.